This T cell receptor beta chain was recovered during a study of immune evolution from preneoplasia to lung adenocarcinoma. A word on this clone: Its antigen is not identified.

Findings and caveats of the study: Top clone share appeared to fall from AAH through AIS, MIA, adenocarcinoma. Compared with EGFR-mutant or double wild-type lesions, KRAS-mutant nodules were more clonal. Later-stage lesions seemingly showed higher T cell density and diversity than normal lung.

Between the trimmed V and J ends, which lost 1 base and 2 bases, there was a span of 12 bases. The CDR3 consists of 15 residues. Germline V lookup: CDR1 GTSNPN, CDR2 SVGIG (reference sequence). Profiling relied on immunoSEQ multiplex PCR, and the TCRdb table lists in-frame clones only, not all of them. The sample holds 6,000 or so clones, less than 75% seen once. The rearrangement links TRBV30 to TRBJ1-5, with D possibly matching TRBD1 (6 bases). Material: FFPE lung adenocarcinoma in situ tissue. This receptor was taken from an older donor with lung adenocarcinoma. DNA of the CDR3: TGTGCCTGGAGTGCCTTGGGGGCGGGCAATCAGCCCCAGCATTTT. Translated, it gives CAWSALGAGNQPQHF.